This T cell receptor (gamma chain) was identified in a study of γδ T cells in repeated Plasmodium falciparum infection. Turning to the study itself: Donors were malaria-exposed Malian children or age- and gender-matched Australian children. Four controlled malaria infections with P. falciparum NF54 spanned roughly 590 days.

Bulk repertoires came from Vgamma9/Vdelta2+ or Vdelta2-negative gammadelta T cells flow-sorted from PBMC. This clone was seen at least ten times. Trimming took 5 bases from V and 10 from J; bases not matched to a gene: 11. The CDR3 totals 12 residues. CDR1 and CDR2 (germline): GITISATS, ISYDGTV (reference sequence). TCRdb fed the multiplex PCR reads into CATT to redo clone calling. The table shows 25,000 to 35,000 gamma-chain clones, with under 1.5% occurring only once. The chain joins TRGV9 to TRGJ1 or TRGJ2. The receptor was derived from a pool of human donors (malaria-infected and uninfected, not separated). The sample was gamma-delta T cells from blood. CDR3 in amino acids: CALWGGHEKKLF. As DNA, the CDR3 is TGTGCCTTGTGGGGTGGGCATGAGAAGAAACTCTTT.